Described below is a single T cell receptor beta chain sequence and its context. Libraries were prepared by immunoSEQ multiplex PCR; TCRdb keeps only in-frame clonotypes and omits some of them. The sample lists some 150,000 clones; approximately 93% were seen once. The CDR3 is made up of 13 amino acids. The J segment lost 7 bases and the V segment lost 4 bases, leaving 2 bases of the junction unmatched. This entry is derived from a study of control samples from healthy donors and cancer patients. The sequenced material came from blood. The TCR sequence derives from a man aged 50 to 59 in good health. This sequence joins TRBV12-3 or TRBV12-4 and TRBJ2-2; 8 bases are shared with TRBD2. This chain's CDR3 is CASSSGLVGELFF. In DNA, the CDR3 is TGTGCCAGCAGTTCGGGACTAGTCGGGGAGCTGTTTTTT.